A selection of T cell receptor beta chains follows, all from one sample in a study of T cell responses to AZD1222 COVID-19 vaccine. Clones were read by immunoSEQ multiplex PCR, and TCRdb kept only the in-frame ones, dropping some. Of 150,000 to 200,000 clones listed, roughly 94% are singletons. The sequences come from peripheral blood, collected on day 0 of AZD1222 vaccination. These receptors were obtained from an adult in good health. CDR3s include the opening cysteine and the closing phenylalanine or tryptophan. Fields, in order: clone size, V gene, J gene, D gene, CDR3 protein, CDR3 DNA. D genes are given only for firm matches. The size of a clone is reported for some rows only, either as once, few or many, or as a class for expanded clones.

clone size: -
V gene: TRBV10-2
J gene: TRBJ2-1
D gene: TRBD2
CDR3 protein: CASWTSGSNEQFF
CDR3 DNA: TGCGCCAGCTGGACTAGCGGGAGTAATGAGCAGTTCTTC

clone size: -
V gene: TRBV19
J gene: TRBJ1-2
D gene: -
CDR3 protein: CASSIGQGPYGYTF
CDR3 DNA: TGTGCCAGTAGTATAGGGCAGGGGCCCTATGGCTACACCTTC

clone size: -
V gene: TRBV27
J gene: TRBJ2-2
D gene: TRBD2
CDR3 protein: CASSQYSGRPSSRSTGELFF
CDR3 DNA: TGTGCCAGCAGTCAGTATAGCGGGAGGCCATCTTCACGGAGCACCGGGGAGCTGTTTTTT

clone size: once
V gene: TRBV11-2
J gene: TRBJ2-5
D gene: TRBD1
CDR3 protein: CASSLEGEDRDETQYF
CDR3 DNA: TGTGCCAGCAGCTTAGAGGGGGAAGACAGGGACGAGACCCAGTACTTC

clone size: -
V gene: TRBV19
J gene: TRBJ2-1
D gene: TRBD2
CDR3 protein: CASTQRGLALDGQFF
CDR3 DNA: TGTGCCAGTACCCAAAGGGGACTAGCGCTTGATGGACAGTTCTTC

clone size: -
V gene: TRBV5-4
J gene: TRBJ1-2
D gene: -
CDR3 protein: CASSATGTLAGYTF
CDR3 DNA: TGTGCCAGCAGCGCCACCGGGACACTGGCTGGCTACACCTTC

clone size: -
V gene: TRBV19
J gene: TRBJ2-7
D gene: -
CDR3 protein: CASGAESSYEQYF
CDR3 DNA: TGTGCCAGTGGGGCAGAGAGTTCCTACGAGCAGTACTTC

clone size: -
V gene: TRBV5-5
J gene: TRBJ2-5
D gene: TRBD1
CDR3 protein: CASSPAKGAGETQYF
CDR3 DNA: TGTGCCAGCAGCCCGGCCAAGGGGGCCGGAGAGACCCAGTACTTC

clone size: -
V gene: TRBV20-1
J gene: TRBJ1-5
D gene: -
CDR3 protein: CSASKGLNQPQHF
CDR3 DNA: TGCAGTGCTAGTAAGGGGCTGAATCAGCCCCAGCATTTT

clone size: -
V gene: TRBV28
J gene: TRBJ1-4
D gene: TRBD1
CDR3 protein: CASSPPWGTGGAGVEKLFF
CDR3 DNA: TGTGCCAGCAGCCCTCCTTGGGGGACAGGGGGCGCTGGGGTTGAAAAACTGTTTTTT

clone size: -
V gene: TRBV6-4
J gene: TRBJ1-5
D gene: -
CDR3 protein: CASSDPPPGRQSSHF
CDR3 DNA: TGTGCCAGCAGTGACCCGCCCCCAGGACGGCAATCGTCGCATTTT

clone size: -
V gene: TRBV21-1
J gene: TRBJ2-5
D gene: -
CDR3 protein: CASRPRPGRLWSETQYF
CDR3 DNA: TGTGCCAGCAGACCCAGGCCCGGGAGACTCTGGTCAGAGACCCAGTACTTC

clone size: once
V gene: TRBV5-4
J gene: TRBJ2-7
D gene: -
CDR3 protein: CASSLPSSETYEQYF
CDR3 DNA: TGTGCCAGCAGCTTACCGAGCTCCGAGACCTACGAGCAGTACTTC

clone size: few
V gene: TRBV5-4
J gene: TRBJ2-7
D gene: -
CDR3 protein: CASSLDGYEQYF
CDR3 DNA: TGTGCCAGCAGCTTGGACGGGTACGAGCAGTACTTC

clone size: -
V gene: TRBV7-9
J gene: TRBJ2-1
D gene: TRBD2
CDR3 protein: CASRRTSSSDEQFF
CDR3 DNA: TGTGCCAGCAGGCGGACTAGTTCTAGCGATGAGCAGTTCTTC

clone size: few
V gene: TRBV9
J gene: TRBJ1-6
D gene: TRBD1
CDR3 protein: CASSGGQVNSPLHF
CDR3 DNA: TGTGCCAGCAGTGGGGGACAGGTTAATTCACCCCTCCACTTT

clone size: -
V gene: TRBV11-2
J gene: TRBJ2-1
D gene: -
CDR3 protein: CASSFSGILGISDNEQFF
CDR3 DNA: TGTGCCAGCAGCTTTAGCGGAATCCTTGGGATCTCGGACAATGAGCAGTTCTTC

clone size: -
V gene: TRBV3-1/TRBV3-2
J gene: TRBJ2-7
D gene: -
CDR3 protein: CASSRRTPYEQYF
CDR3 DNA: TGTGCCAGCAGCCGCCGAACTCCCTACGAGCAGTACTTC

clone size: -
V gene: TRBV6-6
J gene: TRBJ2-3
D gene: -
CDR3 protein: CASSPRFIGLLTDTQYF
CDR3 DNA: TGTGCCAGCAGTCCTCGGTTTATCGGGCTTCTCACAGATACGCAGTATTTT

clone size: -
V gene: TRBV19
J gene: TRBJ1-4
D gene: -
CDR3 protein: CASSIDKEKLFF
CDR3 DNA: TGTGCCAGTAGTATAGATAAGGAAAAACTGTTTTTT

clone size: -
V gene: TRBV5-1
J gene: TRBJ2-3
D gene: -
CDR3 protein: CASSSRGAGDTQYF
CDR3 DNA: TGCGCCAGCAGCTCTCGAGGGGCTGGAGATACGCAGTATTTT

clone size: -
V gene: TRBV3-1/TRBV3-2
J gene: TRBJ2-2
D gene: TRBD2
CDR3 protein: CASSQAVPGLGNTGELFF
CDR3 DNA: TGTGCCAGCAGCCAAGCGGTCCCGGGACTAGGGAACACCGGGGAGCTGTTTTTT

clone size: -
V gene: TRBV28
J gene: TRBJ1-2
D gene: TRBD1
CDR3 protein: CASSRQGAEHGYTF
CDR3 DNA: TGTGCCAGCAGTAGACAGGGGGCTGAACATGGCTACACCTTC

clone size: once
V gene: TRBV5-5
J gene: TRBJ1-1
D gene: TRBD1
CDR3 protein: CASNLRDRSAEAFF
CDR3 DNA: TGTGCCAGCAACCTTCGGGACAGGTCGGCTGAAGCTTTCTTT

clone size: -
V gene: TRBV27
J gene: TRBJ1-5
D gene: -
CDR3 protein: CASSPYTQGYSNQPQHF
CDR3 DNA: TGTGCCAGCAGCCCGTATACCCAGGGTTATAGCAATCAGCCCCAGCATTTT

clone size: once
V gene: TRBV5-1
J gene: TRBJ1-4
D gene: -
CDR3 protein: CASSGGRPTNEKLFF
CDR3 DNA: TGCGCCAGCAGCGGCGGCCGTCCAACTAATGAAAAACTGTTTTTT

clone size: -
V gene: TRBV2
J gene: TRBJ2-2
D gene: -
CDR3 protein: CASMRGDTGELFF
CDR3 DNA: TGTGCCAGCATGAGGGGAGACACCGGGGAGCTGTTTTTT

clone size: -
V gene: TRBV2
J gene: TRBJ2-3
D gene: -
CDR3 protein: CASEQERTYTDTQYF
CDR3 DNA: TGTGCCAGCGAACAGGAACGAACCTACACAGATACGCAGTATTTT

clone size: -
V gene: TRBV5-1
J gene: TRBJ1-1
D gene: -
CDR3 protein: CASSLNRANTEAFF
CDR3 DNA: TGCGCCAGCAGCTTAAACAGGGCGAACACTGAAGCTTTCTTT

clone size: -
V gene: TRBV30
J gene: TRBJ1-3
D gene: -
CDR3 protein: CAWSLAGNTIYF
CDR3 DNA: TGTGCCTGGAGTTTAGCCGGAAACACCATATATTTT

clone size: -
V gene: TRBV4-1
J gene: TRBJ1-1
D gene: -
CDR3 protein: CASSQGGEGTEAFF
CDR3 DNA: TGCGCCAGCAGCCAAGGAGGGGAGGGCACTGAAGCTTTCTTT

clone size: -
V gene: TRBV2
J gene: TRBJ2-3
D gene: -
CDR3 protein: CASSRGGSSTDTQYF
CDR3 DNA: TGTGCCAGCTCTCGGGGAGGCTCTAGCACAGATACGCAGTATTTT

clone size: -
V gene: TRBV6-5
J gene: TRBJ1-2
D gene: TRBD1
CDR3 protein: CASSRTGLYGYTF
CDR3 DNA: TGTGCCAGCAGTCGGACAGGGCTTTATGGCTACACCTTC

clone size: -
V gene: TRBV28
J gene: TRBJ1-5
D gene: -
CDR3 protein: CASSLYGGPQHF
CDR3 DNA: TGTGCCAGCAGTTTGTACGGTGGGCCCCAGCATTTT

clone size: -
V gene: TRBV5-1
J gene: TRBJ2-2
D gene: -
CDR3 protein: CASIERATGELFF
CDR3 DNA: TGCGCCAGCATCGAGCGGGCCACCGGGGAGCTGTTTTTT

clone size: -
V gene: TRBV19
J gene: TRBJ1-5
D gene: -
CDR3 protein: CASRRHRNQPQHF
CDR3 DNA: TGTGCCAGTCGCAGACATCGCAATCAGCCCCAGCATTTT

clone size: -
V gene: TRBV27
J gene: TRBJ1-1
D gene: -
CDR3 protein: CASSYRQEGTEAFF
CDR3 DNA: TGTGCCAGCAGCTACCGACAGGAAGGCACTGAAGCTTTCTTT

clone size: -
V gene: TRBV5-1
J gene: TRBJ2-1
D gene: -
CDR3 protein: CASSLEGSSYNEQFF
CDR3 DNA: TGCGCCAGCAGCTTGGAGGGGAGCTCCTACAATGAGCAGTTCTTC

clone size: -
V gene: TRBV4-1
J gene: TRBJ2-7
D gene: -
CDR3 protein: CASSQELQIPSYEQYF
CDR3 DNA: TGCGCCAGCAGCCAAGAATTACAGATACCCTCCTACGAGCAGTACTTC

clone size: -
V gene: TRBV7-2
J gene: TRBJ1-4
D gene: -
CDR3 protein: CASSFSGFAGKLFF
CDR3 DNA: TGTGCCAGCAGCTTCTCCGGGTTCGCGGGAAAACTGTTTTTT

clone size: -
V gene: TRBV7-9
J gene: TRBJ1-1
D gene: TRBD1
CDR3 protein: CASSLGGQGMGHTEAFF
CDR3 DNA: TGTGCCAGCAGCTTAGGCGGACAGGGGATGGGCCACACTGAAGCTTTCTTT

clone size: few
V gene: TRBV6-5
J gene: TRBJ2-1
D gene: -
CDR3 protein: CASSRVAIPGNEQFF
CDR3 DNA: TGTGCCAGCAGCCGGGTGGCGATTCCGGGAAATGAGCAGTTCTTC

clone size: -
V gene: TRBV20-1
J gene: TRBJ2-1
D gene: -
CDR3 protein: CSPQWGEEQFF
CDR3 DNA: TGCAGTCCCCAATGGGGTGAGGAGCAGTTCTTC

clone size: -
V gene: TRBV4-2
J gene: TRBJ2-3
D gene: -
CDR3 protein: CASSQRRPDTQYF
CDR3 DNA: TGTGCCAGCAGCCAGAGACGACCAGATACGCAGTATTTT

clone size: once
V gene: TRBV9
J gene: TRBJ1-2
D gene: TRBD1
CDR3 protein: CASSGDRESGYTF
CDR3 DNA: TGTGCCAGCAGCGGAGACAGGGAAAGTGGCTACACCTTC

clone size: -
V gene: TRBV27
J gene: TRBJ2-1
D gene: -
CDR3 protein: CASSSSRESGEQFF
CDR3 DNA: TGTGCCAGCAGTTCTTCCAGGGAGTCGGGTGAGCAGTTCTTC

clone size: -
V gene: TRBV5-1
J gene: TRBJ1-3
D gene: -
CDR3 protein: CASSLGGSGTIYF
CDR3 DNA: TGCGCCAGCAGCTTGGGGGGGTCCGGCACCATATATTTT

clone size: once
V gene: TRBV6-5
J gene: TRBJ1-5
D gene: -
CDR3 protein: CASRNRARDQPQHF
CDR3 DNA: TGTGCCAGCAGAAACAGGGCCCGTGATCAGCCCCAGCATTTT

clone size: -
V gene: TRBV19
J gene: TRBJ2-6
D gene: TRBD2
CDR3 protein: CASSSRGGRGANVLTF
CDR3 DNA: TGTGCCAGTTCCTCCCGGGGGGGGCGAGGGGCCAACGTCCTGACTTTC

clone size: -
V gene: TRBV11-2
J gene: TRBJ2-3
D gene: -
CDR3 protein: CASSLESLRTDTQYF
CDR3 DNA: TGTGCCAGCAGCTTAGAAAGTCTCAGGACAGATACGCAGTATTTT

clone size: -
V gene: TRBV11-1
J gene: TRBJ2-1
D gene: -
CDR3 protein: CASSPSVSEQFF
CDR3 DNA: TGTGCCAGCAGCCCCTCCGTAAGTGAGCAGTTCTTC

clone size: -
V gene: TRBV6-4
J gene: TRBJ2-1
D gene: TRBD2
CDR3 protein: CASSHTSGSKDEQFF
CDR3 DNA: TGTGCCAGCAGTCATACTAGCGGGAGTAAGGATGAGCAGTTCTTC

clone size: -
V gene: TRBV6-5
J gene: TRBJ1-1
D gene: TRBD1
CDR3 protein: CATQTGAMNTEAFF
CDR3 DNA: TGTGCCACGCAAACAGGGGCGATGAACACTGAAGCTTTCTTT

clone size: -
V gene: TRBV18
J gene: TRBJ1-4
D gene: -
CDR3 protein: CASSPPGGPEKLFF
CDR3 DNA: TGTGCCAGCTCACCACCGGGGGGCCCTGAAAAACTGTTTTTT

clone size: -
V gene: TRBV19
J gene: TRBJ1-1
D gene: -
CDR3 protein: CASSKGFSTEAFF
CDR3 DNA: TGTGCCAGTAGTAAAGGGTTTAGTACTGAAGCTTTCTTT

clone size: -
V gene: TRBV4-1
J gene: TRBJ1-6
D gene: TRBD1
CDR3 protein: CASSQIPGQGFSLHF
CDR3 DNA: TGCGCCAGCAGCCAAATCCCGGGACAGGGATTTTCCCTCCACTTT

clone size: -
V gene: TRBV15
J gene: TRBJ1-2
D gene: -
CDR3 protein: CATSSSLPGKDGYTF
CDR3 DNA: TGTGCCACCAGCAGCTCCTTGCCGGGGAAGGATGGCTACACCTTC

clone size: -
V gene: TRBV6-5
J gene: TRBJ2-1
D gene: TRBD2
CDR3 protein: CASRTSGDNEQFF
CDR3 DNA: TGTGCCAGCCGGACTAGCGGGGACAATGAGCAGTTCTTC

clone size: -
V gene: TRBV6-5
J gene: TRBJ2-1
D gene: -
CDR3 protein: CASTHPVGDEQFF
CDR3 DNA: TGTGCCAGCACCCACCCTGTCGGGGATGAGCAGTTCTTC